This T cell receptor (beta chain) originates from a study of T cell responses to AZD1222 COVID-19 vaccine. On this clone itself: Its antigen is not known.

Study results and caveats: The sample set comprised mostly white British donors with more females, and clonal diversity was possibly underestimated.

The V gene's germline CDR1 is SGDLS and CDR2 YYNGEE. The length of the CDR3 is 15 residues. Trimming stripped 0 bases from V and 7 bases from J, with 11 bases between. The repertoire was sequenced with immunoSEQ multiplex PCR; TCRdb's copy has only in-frame clones and lacks some. The sample contains around 130,000 clones, over 90% of which appear only once. The rearrangement joins TRBV9 to TRBJ1-6; no clear D. The material sequenced was peripheral blood, taken on day 0 of AZD1222 vaccination. This clonotype was obtained from an adult in good health. In DNA form, the CDR3 reads TGTGCCAGCAGCGTAGACGGGAATGACAATTCACCCCTCCACTTT. Translated: CASSVDGNDNSPLHF.